This T cell receptor beta chain was captured in a study of identifying expanded T cells in peripheral blood. Findings of the study overall: Variance in clone template counts between roughly 2-week samples significantly increased with total template count across all healthy donors. Differentially abundant clones: around 1.2 between replicates, just under 17 at roughly 13 days, less than 20 at four.

The repertoire was sequenced with immunoSEQ multiplex PCR; TCRdb's copy has only in-frame clones and lacks some. The repertoire consists of 85,000 to 120,000 clones, with 88% occurring once and the leading ten covering approximately 14%. During the collection period, no donor immune events like infections were recorded. To note about this clone: As yet, its antigen is unknown.

The TCR sequence derives from a person aged 18 to 75 in good health. Sequencing input: blood.

CDR3 in amino acids: CASSWGTGMYEQFF. The DNA of the CDR3 is TGTGCCAGCAGCTGGGGGACAGGGATGTATGAGCAGTTCTTC. The chain has TRBV7-2 and TRBJ2-1; 9 bases align to TRBD1. The length of the CDR3 is 14 residues. The V gene end was trimmed by 4 bases and the J gene end by 8 bases; junction bases not matched to a gene: 6. The germline CDR1 and CDR2 sequences are SGHTA and FQGNSA.